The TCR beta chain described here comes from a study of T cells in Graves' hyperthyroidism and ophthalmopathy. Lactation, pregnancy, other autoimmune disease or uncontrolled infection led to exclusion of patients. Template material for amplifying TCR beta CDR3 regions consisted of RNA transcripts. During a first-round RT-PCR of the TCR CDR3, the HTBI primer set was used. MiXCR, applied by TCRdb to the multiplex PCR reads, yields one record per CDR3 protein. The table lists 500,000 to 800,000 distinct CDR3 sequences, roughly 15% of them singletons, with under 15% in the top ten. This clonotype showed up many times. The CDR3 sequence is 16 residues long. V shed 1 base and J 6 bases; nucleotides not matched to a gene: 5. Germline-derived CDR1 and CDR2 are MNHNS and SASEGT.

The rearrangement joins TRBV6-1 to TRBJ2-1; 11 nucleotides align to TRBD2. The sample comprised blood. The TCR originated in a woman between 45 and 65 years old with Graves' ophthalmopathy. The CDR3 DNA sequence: TGTGCCAGCAGTGAAGAGACCGGGACTAGCGGCAATGAGCAGTTCTTC. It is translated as CASSEETGTSGNEQFF.